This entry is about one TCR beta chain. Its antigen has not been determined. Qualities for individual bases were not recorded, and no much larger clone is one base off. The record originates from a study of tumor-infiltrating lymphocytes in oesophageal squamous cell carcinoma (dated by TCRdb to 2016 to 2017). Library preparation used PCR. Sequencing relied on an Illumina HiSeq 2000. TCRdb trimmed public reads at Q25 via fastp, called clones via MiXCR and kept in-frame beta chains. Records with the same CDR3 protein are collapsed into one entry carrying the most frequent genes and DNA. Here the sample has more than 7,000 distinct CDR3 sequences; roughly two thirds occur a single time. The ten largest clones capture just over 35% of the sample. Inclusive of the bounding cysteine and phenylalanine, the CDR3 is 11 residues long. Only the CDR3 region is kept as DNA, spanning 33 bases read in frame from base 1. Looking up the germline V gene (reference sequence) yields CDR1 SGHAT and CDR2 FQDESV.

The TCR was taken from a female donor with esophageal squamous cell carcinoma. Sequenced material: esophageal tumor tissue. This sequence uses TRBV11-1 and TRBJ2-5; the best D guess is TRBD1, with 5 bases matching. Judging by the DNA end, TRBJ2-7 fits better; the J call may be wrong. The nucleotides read TGTGCCAGCGGGCAGGGCTACGAGCAGTACTTC. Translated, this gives CASGQGYEQYF.